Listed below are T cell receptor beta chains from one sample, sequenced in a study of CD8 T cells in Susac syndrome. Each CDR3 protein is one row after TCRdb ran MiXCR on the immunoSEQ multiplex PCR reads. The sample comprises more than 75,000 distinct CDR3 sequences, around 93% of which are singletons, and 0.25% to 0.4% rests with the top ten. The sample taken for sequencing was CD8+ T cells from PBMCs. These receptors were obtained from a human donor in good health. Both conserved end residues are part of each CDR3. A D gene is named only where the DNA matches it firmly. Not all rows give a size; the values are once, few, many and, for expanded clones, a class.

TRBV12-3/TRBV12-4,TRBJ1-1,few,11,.,CASSFGGEAFF,TGTGCCAGCAGTTTTGGGGGTGAAGCTTTCTTT
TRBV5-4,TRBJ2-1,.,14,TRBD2,CASSFGGTNNEQFF,TGTGCCAGCAGCTTTGGGGGGACTAACAATGAGCAGTTCTTC
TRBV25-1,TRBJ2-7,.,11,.,CASSEFYEQYF,TGTGCCAGCAGTGAGTTCTACGAGCAGTACTTC
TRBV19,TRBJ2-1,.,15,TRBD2,CASSFQLAGLNEQFF,TGTGCCAGTAGCTTTCAACTAGCGGGCCTCAATGAGCAGTTCTTC
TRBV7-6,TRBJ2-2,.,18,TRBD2,CASSLGLAGDANTGELFF,TGTGCCAGCAGCCTGGGACTAGCGGGGGACGCGAACACCGGGGAGCTGTTTTTT
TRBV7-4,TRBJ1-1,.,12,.,CASSPFGEPAFF,TGTGCCAGCAGCCCCTTTGGGGAGCCAGCTTTCTTT
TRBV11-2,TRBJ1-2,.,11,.,CASSLQYGYTF,TGTGCCAGCAGCTTACAGTATGGCTACACCTTC
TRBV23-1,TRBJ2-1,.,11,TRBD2,CASFGGREQFF,TGCGCCAGCTTCGGCGGGAGAGAGCAGTTCTTC
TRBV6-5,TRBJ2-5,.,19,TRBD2,CASSSLPPPTSGEEETQYF,TGTGCCAGCAGTTCCCTTCCCCCCCCGACTAGCGGGGAAGAAGAGACCCAGTACTTC
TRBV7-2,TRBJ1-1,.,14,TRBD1,CASSPRQGNTEAFF,TGTGCCAGCAGCCCTCGACAGGGCAACACTGAAGCTTTCTTT
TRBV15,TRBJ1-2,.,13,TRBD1,CATSGQGIYGYTF,TGTGCCACCAGCGGACAGGGGATCTATGGCTACACCTTC
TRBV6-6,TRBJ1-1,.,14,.,CASSYSEGITEAFF,TGTGCCAGCAGTTACTCGGAGGGGATCACTGAAGCTTTCTTT
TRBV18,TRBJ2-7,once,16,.,CASSLGGDRASYEQYF,TGTGCCAGCTCCCTCGGGGGGGACAGGGCCTCCTACGAGCAGTACTTC
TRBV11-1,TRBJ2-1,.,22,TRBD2,CASSFPRGGLAGTLSSYNEQFF,TGTGCCAGCAGCTTCCCCCGGGGGGGTCTAGCGGGGACCCTCAGCTCCTACAATGAGCAGTTCTTC
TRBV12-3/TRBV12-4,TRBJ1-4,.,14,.,CASSLGGLKEKLFF,TGTGCCAGCAGTTTAGGCGGCCTAAAGGAAAAACTGTTTTTT
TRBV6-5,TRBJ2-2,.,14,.,CASSYSSLSGELFF,TGTGCCAGCAGTTACTCGAGCTTATCCGGGGAGCTGTTTTTT
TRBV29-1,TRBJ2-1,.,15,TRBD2,CSVRGLAGAWDEQFF,TGCAGCGTTCGAGGGCTAGCGGGGGCCTGGGATGAGCAGTTCTTC
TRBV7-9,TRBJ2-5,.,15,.,CASSGWASSPETQYF,TGTGCCAGCAGCGGCTGGGCTAGCAGCCCAGAGACCCAGTACTTC
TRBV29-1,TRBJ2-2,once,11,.,CSVVVGGELFF,TGCAGCGTTGTGGTCGGGGGGGAGCTGTTTTTT
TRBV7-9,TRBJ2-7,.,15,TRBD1,CASSTTTGSPYEQYF,TGTGCCAGCAGCACGACGACAGGGTCCCCCTACGAGCAGTACTTC
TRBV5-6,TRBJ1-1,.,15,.,CASSLGVNMNTEAFF,TGTGCCAGCAGCTTGGGGGTGAATATGAACACTGAAGCTTTCTTT
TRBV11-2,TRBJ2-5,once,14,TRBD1,CASSSGQGRETQYF,TGTGCCAGCAGCTCGGGACAGGGCAGGGAGACCCAGTACTTC
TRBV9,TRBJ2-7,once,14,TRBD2,CASSVERGSYEQYF,TGTGCCAGCAGCGTAGAGCGGGGCTCCTACGAGCAGTACTTC
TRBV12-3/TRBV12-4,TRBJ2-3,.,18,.,CASSLGLAHRGRTDTQYF,TGTGCCAGCAGTCTCGGACTAGCGCACAGGGGGAGGACAGATACGCAGTATTTT
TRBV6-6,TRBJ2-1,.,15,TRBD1,CASSYSGQEYNEQFF,TGTGCCAGCAGTTACTCCGGACAGGAATACAATGAGCAGTTCTTC
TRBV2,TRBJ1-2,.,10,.,CASLGFGYTF,TGTGCCTCCTTGGGATTTGGCTACACCTTC
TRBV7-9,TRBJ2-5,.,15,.,CASSFEIRGAETQYF,TGTGCCAGCAGCTTCGAAATCAGGGGCGCGGAGACCCAGTACTTC
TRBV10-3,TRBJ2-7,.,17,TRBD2,CAISDGTSGDEIYEQYF,TGTGCCATCAGTGACGGGACTAGCGGAGATGAAATCTACGAGCAGTACTTC
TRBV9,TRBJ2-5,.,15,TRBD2,CASSLSGGTQETQYF,TGTGCCAGCAGCCTTAGCGGGGGGACTCAAGAGACCCAGTACTTC
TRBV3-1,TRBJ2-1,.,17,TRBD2,CASSPEVPSGAYNEQFF,TGTGCCAGCAGCCCTGAGGTCCCCAGCGGGGCCTACAATGAGCAGTTCTTC
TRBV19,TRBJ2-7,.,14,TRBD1,CASSIRDRGEEQYF,TGTGCCAGTAGTATTAGGGACAGGGGCGAGGAGCAGTACTTC
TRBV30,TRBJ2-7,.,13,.,CACALRRTREQYF,TGTGCCTGCGCCCTTCGTCGGACCCGCGAGCAGTACTTC
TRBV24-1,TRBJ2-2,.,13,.,CATSDQQSGELFF,TGTGCCACCAGTGATCAACAGAGCGGGGAGCTGTTTTTT
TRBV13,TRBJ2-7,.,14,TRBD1,CASSPTGASYEQYF,TGTGCCAGCAGCCCAACAGGGGCCTCCTACGAGCAGTACTTC
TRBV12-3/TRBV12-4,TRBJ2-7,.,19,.,CASSLVETNRWQGGYEQYF,TGTGCCAGCAGTTTAGTCGAAACCAATCGTTGGCAGGGGGGTTACGAGCAGTACTTC
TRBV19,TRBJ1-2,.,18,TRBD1,CASSAGMGTGGLWYGYTF,TGTGCCAGTAGTGCTGGTATGGGGACAGGGGGCTTGTGGTATGGCTACACCTTC
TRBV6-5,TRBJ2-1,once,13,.,CASSYSDSFREFF,TGTGCCAGCAGTTACTCGGATTCGTTTAGGGAGTTCTTC
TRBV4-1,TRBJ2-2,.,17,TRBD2,CASSQDKGSGDTGELFF,TGCGCCAGCAGCCAAGATAAAGGTAGCGGGGACACCGGGGAGCTGTTTTTT
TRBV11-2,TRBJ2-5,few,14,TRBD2,CASIAGGLQETQYF,TGTGCCTCCATTGCGGGGGGCCTTCAAGAGACCCAGTACTTC
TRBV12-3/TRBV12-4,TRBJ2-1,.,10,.,CASNLDEQFF,TGTGCCAGCAATCTTGATGAGCAGTTCTTC
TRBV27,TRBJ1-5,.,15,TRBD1,CASSGTGEGNQPQHF,TGTGCCAGCAGTGGAACAGGGGAAGGTAATCAGCCCCAGCATTTT
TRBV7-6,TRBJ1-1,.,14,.,CASSYGQGITEAFF,TGTGCCAGCAGCTATGGGCAGGGCATAACTGAAGCTTTCTTT
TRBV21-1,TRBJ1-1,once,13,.,CASTKNSRPEAFF,TGTGCCAGCACCAAAAACTCGAGACCTGAAGCTTTCTTT
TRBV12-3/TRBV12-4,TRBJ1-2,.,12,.,CASSPYGHGYTF,TGTGCCAGCAGTCCCTACGGGCATGGCTACACCTTC
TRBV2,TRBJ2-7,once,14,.,CASTPGRTPGEQYF,TGTGCCAGCACCCCGGGACGGACGCCGGGGGAGCAGTACTTC
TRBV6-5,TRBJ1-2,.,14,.,CASSYSPENYGYTF,TGTGCCAGCAGTTACTCTCCCGAGAACTATGGCTACACCTTC
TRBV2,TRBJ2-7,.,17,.,CASPPGSGDGDTTEQYF,TGTGCCAGCCCACCGGGTAGCGGCGATGGGGACACCACCGAGCAGTACTTC
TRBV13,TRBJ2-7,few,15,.,CASSVGRGGTYEQYF,TGTGCCAGCAGCGTAGGACGTGGCGGCACCTACGAGCAGTACTTC